The 32 T cell receptor beta chains in this list originate from one sample, sequenced in a study of T cell repertoires in cytomegalovirus infection. TCRdb re-called the reads through MiXCR, storing one row per CDR3 protein. This sample has fewer than 900,000 distinct CDR3 sequences, with around 29% found just once. These receptors have no identified antigens. The sample here was cultured CD8+ T cells from PBMCs, taken from culture after CMV antigen stimulation. These receptors all stem from a human donor in good health (CMV status not recorded). Some clones in this sample may be carry-over from other donors' samples.

This chain connects TRBV27 to TRBJ2-7, with 10 bases aligning to TRBD1. The V and J ends lost 6 bases and 5 bases, in that order; junction bases with no gene match: 1. Germline assignment: CDR1 MNHEY and CDR2 SMNVEV (reference sequence). The CDR3 has 12 amino acids. CDR3 amino acids: CASRGTGDEQYV. CDR3 DNA: TGTGCCAGCAGGGGGACAGGGGACGAGCAGTACGTC.

V usage is TRBV11-3 and J usage is TRBJ2-1, with TRBD1 identical over 7 bases. V was clipped by 5 bases and J by 2 bases; unmatched bases: 6. This CDR3 spans 15 amino acids. Germline CDR1 reads SGHNT; CDR2 reads YENEEA. The CDR3 DNA follows: TGTGCCAGCAGCGCCCGAGGGGGCCCCTACAATGAGCAGTTCTTC. Residues: CASSARGGPYNEQFF.

This clonotype came up once. The rearrangement uses TRBV6-1 and TRBJ1-1; D call uncertain. The germline V and J ends were trimmed by 8 bases and 4 bases, with 23 bases remaining between them. Germline V lookup: CDR1 MNHNS, CDR2 SASEGT. The CDR3 is 16 residues long. The CDR3 DNA reads as TGTGCCAGCGAACCCGGGAATAGGTTTAGTAGCACTGAAGCTTTCTTT. It translates to CASEPGNRFSSTEAFF.

This clonotype was recorded at least ten times. The chain joins TRBV7-3 to TRBJ2-1, with TRBD2 matching over 8 bases. Per the germline V gene, CDR1 is SGHTA and CDR2 is FQGTGA. The CDR3 sequence is 14 residues long. V was clipped by 5 bases and J by 9 bases; unmatched bases: 9. The CDR3 DNA sequence: TGTGCCAGCAGCCCTCTAGCGGGTGGGGCTGAGCAGTTCTTC. It translates to CASSPLAGGAEQFF.

This clonotype showed up many times. In DNA form, the CDR3 reads TGTGCTAGTGGCCGGCTGCCAATACCCTCCTATAATTCACCCCTCCACTTT. Its protein is CASGRLPIPSYNSPLHF. This sequence joins TRBV12-5 and TRBJ1-6, with D uncertain. CDR1 is LGHNT, CDR2 FRNRAP, per germline. V dropped 6 bases and J dropped 0 bases, with 15 bases sitting between them. This CDR3 has 17 amino acids. The full variable domain, with the rest looked up from reference TRBV12-5 and TRBJ1-6, is DARVTQTPRHKVTEMGQEVTMRCQPILGHNTVFWYRQTMMQGLELLAYFRNRAPLDDSGMPKDRFSAEMPDATLATLKIQPSEPRDSAVYFCASGRLPIPSYNSPLHFGNGTRLTVT.

The V and J genes are TRBV7-9 and TRBJ2-3, with 11 bases aligning to TRBD2. V lost 9 bases to trimming and J lost 4 bases; unmatched junction nucleotides: 6. CDR3 length equals 14 residues. The germline V gene encodes CDR1 SEHNR and CDR2 FQNEAQ (reference sequence). In DNA form, the CDR3 reads TGTGCCAGTTCTAGCGGGGGGTCTTCAGATACGCAGTATTTT. Translating gives CASSSGGSSDTQYF.

The chain carries TRBV27 and TRBJ2-2, with 7 bases identical to TRBD1. CDR3 length: 15 amino acids. Germline lookup yields CDR1 MNHEY and CDR2 SMNVEV (reference sequence). V shed 3 bases, J shed 6 bases, and the junction held 7 bases outside the gene matches. The CDR3 loop is CASSFSPGQAGELFF. The CDR3 nucleotides are TGTGCCAGCAGTTTTTCCCCTGGACAGGCCGGGGAGCTGTTTTTT.

The chain couples TRBV5-5 to TRBJ1-2; 8 bases are a match to TRBD1. CDR1 SGHKS and CDR2 YYEKEE come from the germline V gene (reference sequence). Unmatched junction bases numbered 5, after V lost 4 bases and J lost 0 bases. CDR3 size: 15 residues. The CDR3 DNA reads TGTGCCAGCAGCCAAGACAGGGGAGCTAACTATGGCTACACCTTC. The encoded protein is CASSQDRGANYGYTF.

The chain uses TRBV13 and TRBJ2-7, with no clear D. CDR1 and CDR2 from the germline V gene are PRHDT and FYEKMQ (reference sequence). V lost 5 bases to trimming and J lost 0 bases, with 11 bases between them. The CDR3 runs 14 residues. The CDR3: CASSAREFSYEQYV. The DNA of the CDR3 is TGTGCCAGCAGCGCTCGTGAGTTCTCCTACGAGCAGTACGTC.

This clonotype was picked up one time. For the CDR3, the DNA is TGTGCCACCAGCGCTTCGGACGACAGGGGGCCGGGGCGAGAGACCCAGTACTTC. Its protein is CATSASDDRGPGRETQYF. This chain links TRBV15 with TRBJ2-5; the match to TRBD1 covers 10 bases. The ends lost 5 bases at V and 4 bases at J; junction bases unmatched: 16. This CDR3 comprises 18 residues. Germline V gene sequence: CDR1 LNHNV, CDR2 YYDKDF (reference sequence). Variable domain in full (rest from reference TRBV15 and TRBJ2-5): DAMVIQNPRYQVTQFGKPVTLSCSQTLNHNVMYWYQQKSSQAPKLLFHYYDKDFNNEADTPDNFQSRRPNTSFCFLDIRSPGLGDTAMYLCATSASDDRGPGRETQYFGPGTRLLVL.

This clonotype came up many times. The chain uses TRBV7-2 and TRBJ2-3; 7 bases map to TRBD1. CDR1 is SGHTA, CDR2 FQGNSA, per germline. This CDR3 comprises 15 residues. Unmatched junction bases numbered 7, after V lost 5 bases and J lost 2 bases. Here the CDR3 DNA reads TGTGCCAGCAGCAGGAACAGGGGATACACAGATACGCAGTATTTT. Translation: CASSRNRGYTDTQYF.

This clonotype has a handful of counts. This rearrangement joins TRBV4-1 to TRBJ1-5; D gene uncertain. The CDR3 contains 15 residues. V was shortened by 0 bases and J by 3 bases, with 9 bases between the two germline ends. CDR1 is MGHRA and CDR2 is YSYEKL in the germline V gene. CDR3 residues: CASSQDPGVNQPQHF. The DNA for the CDR3 is TGCGCCAGCAGCCAAGACCCAGGAGTCAATCAGCCCCAGCATTTT.

The gene calls are TRBV9 and TRBJ1-1, with 9 bases matching TRBD1. Per the germline V gene, CDR1 is SGDLS and CDR2 is YYNGEE. V was pared by 3 bases and J by 7 bases, with 10 bases of the junction left unmatched. The CDR3 length is 15 residues. The CDR3 sequence is CASSDRGQGFGEAFF. CDR3 in DNA: TGTGCCAGCAGCGATCGGGGACAGGGATTCGGTGAAGCTTTCTTT.

This clonotype has at least ten counts. The rearrangement joins TRBV5-1 to TRBJ2-3, with TRBD1 matching 9 bases. The CDR3 is made up of 14 amino acids. Germline CDR1 and CDR2: SGHRS and YFSETQ. V shed 5 bases, J shed 5 bases, and the junction held 6 bases outside the gene matches. CDR3 DNA: TGCGCCAGCAGAACAGGGGGCTTAATAGATACGCAGTATTTT. It translates to CASRTGGLIDTQYF.

The rearrangement joins TRBV9 to TRBJ2-5, with 7 bases that match TRBD1. J was trimmed by 3 bases and V by 2 bases; bases with no gene match: 4. This CDR3 comprises 14 residues. The germline CDR1 and CDR2 sequences are SGDLS and YYNGEE. Written as DNA, the CDR3 is TGTGCCAGCAGCGTGTTCCAGGGGGAAGAGACCCAGTACTTC. This sequence encodes CASSVFQGEETQYF.

The rearrangement joins TRBV29-1 to TRBJ2-6; TRBD1 aligns across 8 bases. V lost 4 bases to trimming and J lost 3 bases; unmatched junction nucleotides: 14. In germline, CDR1 is SQVTM, CDR2 ANQGSEA. The CDR3 covers 18 residues. CDR3 protein: CSVATDRGSGFGANVLTF. CDR3 DNA sequence: TGCAGCGTTGCGACCGACAGGGGCAGTGGATTTGGGGCCAACGTCCTGACTTTC.

The chain carries TRBV24-1 and TRBJ2-1, with 9 bases lining up with TRBD1. Germline CDR1 KGHDR, CDR2 SFDVKD. The length of the CDR3 is 14 residues. The junction had 6 bases not matched to a gene; V was cut back by 6 bases and J by 7 bases. The CDR3 is CATSPGTGSNEQFF. Here the CDR3 DNA reads TGTGCCACCAGTCCCGGGACAGGGTCGAATGAGCAGTTCTTC.

This clonotype has a handful of counts. V is TRBV27 and J is TRBJ2-7; no clear D. V lost 2 bases, J lost 2 bases, and 13 bases lay in between. The CDR3 is 15 amino acids. Germline lookup yields CDR1 MNHEY and CDR2 SMNVEV (reference sequence). The CDR3 bases are TGTGCCAGCAGTTTAAGGCCAGAGTGGACCTACGAGCAGTACTTC. This sequence encodes CASSLRPEWTYEQYF.

This clonotype was counted ten times or more. The J gene is TRBJ2-5, the V gene TRBV7-9; 12 bases align to TRBD1. Unmatched junction bases numbered 6, after V lost 5 bases and J lost 5 bases. In germline, CDR1 is SEHNR, CDR2 FQNEAQ (reference sequence). The CDR3 length is 15 residues. The DNA of the CDR3 is TGTGCCAGCAGCCAAAGGGACAGGGGGCTGGAGACCCAGTACTTC. It codes for CASSQRDRGLETQYF.

J is TRBJ1-1 and V is TRBV5-6, with 7 bases fitting TRBD1. The CDR3 consists of 18 residues. CDR1 is SGHDT, CDR2 YYEEEE, per germline. V was clipped by 0 bases and J by 2 bases; unmatched bases: 13. The CDR3 bases are TGTGCCAGCAGCTTGGATCTTTTACGGACAGGCAGTAACACTGAAGCTTTCTTT. This encodes CASSLDLLRTGSNTEAFF.

The chain combines TRBV23-1 with TRBJ2-3; D is possibly TRBD1 or TRBD2 (10 bases each). TRBV23-1 qualifies as an ORF whose function is uncertain. V was shortened by 4 bases and J by 1 base, with 24 bases between the two germline ends. The CDR3 extends over 19 amino acids. The CDR3 sequence: CASSRVGQGTSEGTDTQYF. CDR3 coding DNA: TGCGCCAGCAGTCGCGTGGGACAGGGGACTAGCGAGGGCACAGATACGCAGTATTTT.

The chain employs TRBV7-8 and TRBJ2-2, with D unclear. This CDR3 is 10 amino acids long. CDR1 SGHVS and CDR2 FQNEAQ come from the germline V gene. Trimming took 4 bases from V and 9 from J, leaving 3 bases between them. CDR3 coding DNA: TGTGCCAGCAGCTCCAGGGAGCTGTTTTTT. It translates to CASSSRELFF.

The CDR3: CASWKEGRSYEQYF. The DNA for the CDR3 is TGTGCCAGCTGGAAGGAGGGGCGCTCCTACGAGCAGTACTTC. The chain is built from TRBV6-1 and TRBJ2-7; a possible D gene is TRBD2 (6 bases). Germline V CDR1 and CDR2: MNHNS, SASEGT. The CDR3 spans 14 residues. The ends were cut back, 8 bases at V and 0 bases at J, with 14 bases in the middle.

This clonotype was seen only once. The chain couples TRBV4-1 to TRBJ1-2, with D perhaps matching TRBD1 (6 bases). Germline CDR1 is MGHRA and CDR2 is YSYEKL. V was shortened by 0 bases and J by 4 bases, with 15 bases between the two germline ends. This CDR3 has 16 residues. The CDR3 sequence is CASSQEWGASGYGYTF. The DNA for the CDR3 is TGCGCCAGCAGCCAAGAATGGGGGGCGAGTGGCTATGGCTACACCTTC.

In its sample, this clonotype was seen many times. The chain uses TRBV7-2 and TRBJ2-5; no clear D gene. V dropped 1 base and J dropped 5 bases, with 14 bases sitting between them. Germline V CDR1 and CDR2: SGHTA, FQGNSA. The CDR3 is made up of 15 amino acids. CDR3 nucleotide sequence: TGTGCCAGCAGCTTAGTATCCTTATCGGAGGAGACCCAGTACTTC. Residues: CASSLVSLSEETQYF.

The chain uses TRBV18 and TRBJ2-7; 7 positions match TRBD1. The CDR3 sequence is 13 residues long. Germline V gene data show CDR1 as KGHSH and CDR2 as LQKENI. V lost 2 bases to trimming and J lost 5 bases; unmatched junction nucleotides: 3. The CDR3 nucleotides read TGTGCCAGCTCACCAACAGGGGTAGACGAGCAGTACGTC. Translating it yields CASSPTGVDEQYV.

This clonotype appeared a few times. CDR3 protein: CAAGGEPLHF. CDR3 nucleotide sequence: TGTGCAGCCGGGGGCGAACCCCTCCACTTT. The chain is built from TRBV27 and TRBJ1-6, with a tentative D call TRBD1 (6 bases). The CDR3 length is 10 residues. Germline V gene data show CDR1 as MNHEY and CDR2 as SMNVEV (reference sequence).

This clonotype was seen a handful of times. The J gene is TRBJ1-2, the V gene TRBV9; TRBD1 might be the D (5 bases). The V and J ends lost 0 bases and 4 bases respectively, with 10 bases between them. In germline, CDR1 is SGDLS, CDR2 YYNGEE. The CDR3 runs to 14 residues. In DNA form, the CDR3 reads TGTGCCAGCAGCGTAGGGGGCACACCCTATGGCTACACCTTC. Translated, it gives CASSVGGTPYGYTF.

This clonotype has more than one count but fewer than ten. J is TRBJ2-5 and V is TRBV7-9, with a possible D match to TRBD2 (6 bases). Germline-derived CDR1 and CDR2 are SEHNR and FQNEAQ (reference sequence). Trimming took off 3 bases at V and 5 bases at J, with 10 bases between the two ends. The CDR3 runs 13 residues. The CDR3 loop reads CASSFRGTETQYF. CDR3 nucleotide sequence: TGTGCCAGCAGCTTTCGGGGGACGGAGACCCAGTACTTC.

The rearrangement links TRBV6-2 or TRBV6-3 to TRBJ2-7; TRBD2 matches at 16 bases. Germline assignment: CDR1 MNHEY and CDR2 SVGEGT. Losses at the gene ends were 6 bases for V and 6 bases for J; bases not matched to a gene: 14. CDR3 length equals 18 residues. The CDR3 region has the DNA TGTGCCAGCAGAAAACCGGGACTAGCGGGGGGGCCTTTGGGCGAGCAGTACGTC. This sequence encodes CASRKPGLAGGPLGEQYV.

This clonotype has a count of ten or more. The genes are TRBV7-6 and TRBJ2-7; D possibly matches TRBD1 or TRBD2 (5 bases each). CDR3 length: 18 residues. CDR1 is SGHVS, CDR2 FNYEAQ, per germline. The germline V and J ends were trimmed by 4 bases and 5 bases, with 27 bases remaining between them. CDR3 DNA: TGTGCCAGCAGCTATCAGTCAGGGACGGCAGACACCTTCCACGAGCAGTACTTC. It codes for CASSYQSGTADTFHEQYF.

This clonotype was seen at least ten times. The chain employs TRBV7-6 and TRBJ2-6, with TRBD1 as a possible D gene (6 bases). CDR3 size: 17 residues. Germline assignment: CDR1 SGHVS and CDR2 FNYEAQ. V was pared by 5 bases and J by 0 bases, with 14 bases between. The CDR3 DNA reads TGTGCCAGCAGCCCGGGGAGACAGGTCTCTGGGGCCAACGTCCTGACTTTC. Encoded protein: CASSPGRQVSGANVLTF.